What follows are 5 T cell receptor beta chains derived from one specimen sequenced in a study of beta chain features in type 1 diabetes. All of the isolated RNA was reverse transcribed, so expressed TCRB transcripts were sequenced. Profiled with immunoSEQ multiplex PCR; TCRdb holds only in-frame clones, not every one. The sample lists about 130,000 clones, 9% to 9.5% occurring once. The sample taken for sequencing was central memory CD4+ T cells from blood. These receptors were taken from a man between 18 and 35 years old in good health.

The chain combines TRBV6-7 with TRBJ2-5, with TRBD2 matching over 14 bases. TRBV6-7 is an open reading frame, and its role is uncertain. V lost 4 bases and J lost 5; bases outside the gene matches: 9. CDR3 length: 17 amino acids. CDR3 bases: TGTGCCAGCAGTTCTAGACTAGCGGGGGGGCCTTGGGAGACCCAGTACTTC. As protein: CASSSRLAGGPWETQYF.

The chain is built from TRBV5-1 and TRBJ2-7; D is unresolved. The CDR3 covers 14 residues. Germline CDR1 SGHRS, CDR2 YFSETQ. V lost 0 bases and J lost 0, with 7 bases in between. Written as DNA, the CDR3 is TGCGCCAGCAGCTTGGGCGTCGGCTCCTACGAGCAGTACTTC. This gives the protein CASSLGVGSYEQYF. The entire variable domain, with the rest obtained from reference TRBV5-1 and TRBJ2-7, is as follows: KAGVTQTPRYLIKTRGQQVTLSCSPISGHRSVSWYQQTPGQGLQFLFEYFSETQRNKGNFPGRFSGRQFSNSRSEMNVSTLELGDSALYLCASSLGVGSYEQYFGPGTRLTVT.

This clone has only a few counts. CDR3 protein: CASSLSSGTGGRGEQFF. The CDR3 DNA reads as TGTGCCAGCAGCCTGAGTTCTGGGACAGGGGGGAGAGGGGAGCAGTTCTTC. The chain carries TRBV7-2 and TRBJ2-1, with TRBD1 matching 11 bases. The V gene's germline CDR1 is SGHTA and CDR2 FQGNSA. The CDR3 has 17 residues. With 5 bases clipped from V and 10 bases from J, the junction kept 16 bases outside the gene matches.

The rearrangement links TRBV9 to TRBJ2-7; perhaps TRBD2 as D (6 bases). CDR3 size: 15 residues. V was cut by 3 bases and J by 2 bases, with 15 bases left in between. CDR1 SGDLS and CDR2 YYNGEE come from the germline V gene. CDR3 in DNA: TGTGCCAGCAGCGCCGATCGGGGGAATACCTACGAGCAGTACTTC. This gives the protein CASSADRGNTYEQYF.

This chain links TRBV27 with TRBJ2-5, with D unresolved. CDR1 and CDR2 from the germline V gene are MNHEY and SMNVEV (reference sequence). V was trimmed by 5 bases and J by 5 bases, leaving 15 bases between them. The CDR3 is 14 residues long. CDR3 residues: CASSLLSPTETQYF. The CDR3 DNA is TGTGCCAGCAGTCTACTATCCCCAACTGAGACCCAGTACTTC.